This T cell receptor (beta chain) derives from a study of Graves' ophthalmopathy and Graves' hyperthyroidism. Study results and caveats: With a specificity of roughly 72% and a sensitivity of just under 71%, the model predicted ophthalmopathy progression.

This clonotype has a handful of counts. The target antigen is unknown. Amplifying from RNA transcripts, the study obtained TCR beta CDR3 regions. An initial RT-PCR round employing HTBI primers preceded a second-round multiplex PCR. One entry per CDR3 protein results from TCRdb running MiXCR on the multiplex PCR reads. This sample has 1 million to 1.3 million distinct CDR3 sequences, with about two fifths found just once. The V gene end was trimmed by 4 bases and the J gene end by 12 bases; junction bases not matched to a gene: 12. CDR3 length: 14 amino acids. Germline CDR1 and CDR2: SGHDT and YYEEEE. This rearrangement joins TRBV5-6 to TRBJ2-7, with 11 bases that match TRBD2. What was sequenced was peripheral blood or thyroid tissue (not recorded which). The origin of this receptor is an adult man with Graves' hyperthyroidism. CDR3 sequence reads: CASSDKGTSGAPYF. DNA of the CDR3: TGTGCCAGCAGCGACAAGGGGACTAGCGGAGCCCCGTACTTC.